This T cell receptor (beta chain) was observed in a study of shared clonotypes between healthy human individuals. It was CD45RO-negative cells, positively selected for CCR7, that made up naive CD8 cells, with terminally differentiated effector memory CD45RA+ cells excluded. As regards this clone: As yet, its antigen is unknown.

The junction had 9 bases not matched to a gene; V was cut back by 3 bases and J by 4 bases. CDR1 and CDR2 (germline): MNHEY, SMNVEV (reference sequence). The CDR3 is 15 amino acids. Study results and caveats: A generally larger estimated richness was seen in naive subsets than in memory subsets.

Profiling relied on immunoSEQ multiplex PCR, and the TCRdb table lists in-frame clones only, not all of them. The table lists over 2,000,000 clones, about 93% of them singletons, with less than 2% in the top ten. This chain links TRBV27 with TRBJ2-7, with TRBD2 matching over 7 bases. Sequencing used naive CD8+ T cells from PBMCs. This sequence originates from a man between 18 and 35 years old in good health. Some clones in this sample may be carry-over from other donors' samples. The CDR3 sequence: CASSFGGLGQYEQYF. CDR3 coding DNA: TGTGCCAGCAGTTTCGGGGGGTTAGGACAATACGAGCAGTACTTC.